This T cell receptor (beta chain) was documented in a study of control samples from healthy donors and cancer patients. The method was immunoSEQ multiplex PCR; TCRdb's version includes in-frame clones alone and lacks a portion of them. The table lists fewer than 40,000 clones, approximately 95% of them singletons. Trimming removed 0 bases from V and 1 base from J; junction bases left unmatched: 6. The CDR3 extends over 16 amino acids. Germline CDR1 reads SGHNT; CDR2 reads YYREEE (reference sequence). The V and J genes are TRBV5-4 and TRBJ2-5; 7 bases map to TRBD2. Sequenced: PBMCs. This sequence was found in a man aged 35 to 55 with colorectal cancer. The CDR3 DNA is TGTGCCAGCAGCTTGGGAGGGACTAATCTCCAAGAGACCCAGTACTTC. Its protein product is CASSLGGTNLQETQYF.